The 32 T cell receptor beta chains listed next were all sequenced from one sample in a study of post-analysis software for immune sequencing data. General study points: In patients, TRBV5-6, TRBV5-1 and TRBV20-1 belonged to roughly 5 TRBV segments found more frequently than in controls.

Unique molecular identifiers featured in each of the TCR beta cDNA libraries. TCRdb re-called the PCR reads through MiXCR, storing one row per CDR3 protein. The sample includes about 500,000 distinct CDR3 sequences, less than 45% seen only once; the top ten take about an eighth. These TCRs are of unknown antigen specificity. Sample: blood. The receptors come from a girl aged 10 to 17 with multiple sclerosis.

Notes on this clonotype: A much larger clone differs from this one at a single base, so this may be a read error. The chain carries TRBV10-3 and TRBJ2-1; 11 bases map to TRBD2. Germline CDR1 ENHRY, CDR2 SYGVKD. V was clipped by 3 bases and J by 4 bases; unmatched bases: 5. CDR3 size: 16 residues. Here the CDR3 DNA reads TGTGCCATCAGTGAAGGGACTAGCGGCGCTTACAATGAGCAGTTCTTC. Its protein is CAISEGTSGAYNEQFF.

This clonotype appeared a few times. The chain employs TRBV12-3 or TRBV12-4 and TRBJ2-1, with 8 positions matching TRBD2. V gave up 8 bases and J gave up 8 bases; unmatched junction bases: 14. The length of the CDR3 is 15 residues. The CDR3 loop is CASVTGGGLVDEQFF. In DNA form, the CDR3 reads TGTGCCAGCGTCACCGGGGGGGGACTCGTCGATGAGCAGTTCTTC.

The chain uses TRBV18 and TRBJ2-4; the match to TRBD1 covers 10 bases. The better agreement between TRBJ2-7 and the DNA end casts doubt on the J call. The length of the CDR3 is 16 residues. The V gene's germline CDR1 is KGHSH and CDR2 LQKENI. The CDR3 loop is CASSPPIGTGDYEQYF. The CDR3 nucleotides are TGTGCCAGCTCACCTCCCATCGGGACAGGGGACTACGAGCAGTACTTC.

CDR3: CASSSPGHHNEQFF. The CDR3 nucleotides are TGTGCCAGCAGCTCTCCGGGACATCACAATGAGCAGTTCTTC. V usage is TRBV5-6 and J usage is TRBJ2-1, with D perhaps TRBD1 (6 bases). The V gene's germline CDR1 is SGHDT and CDR2 YYEEEE. The CDR3 covers 14 residues. V was trimmed by 3 bases and J by 5 bases, leaving 12 bases between them.

This sequence joins TRBV29-1 and TRBJ1-1; D remains ambiguous. From germline, CDR1 is SQVTM and CDR2 ANQGSEA. Trimming took off 7 bases at V and 1 base at J, with 13 bases between the two ends. CDR3 length equals 13 residues. CDR3 sequence reads: CSGGLNGNTEAFF. Here the CDR3 DNA reads TGCAGCGGCGGGTTAAATGGGAACACTGAAGCTTTCTTT.

The J gene is TRBJ1-2, the V gene TRBV29-1, with D unclear. This CDR3 comprises 13 residues. The germline V and J ends were trimmed by 6 bases and 6 bases, with 17 bases remaining between them. Germline V gives CDR1 SQVTM, CDR2 ANQGSEA. The CDR3: CSVLTRGENGYTF. The CDR3 nucleotides read TGCAGCGTCCTAACACGGGGTGAAAATGGCTACACCTTC.

This clonotype has a handful of counts. The junction and the germline gene differ at one end; a read error may be behind it. This chain joins TRBV18 and TRBJ2-1; either TRBD1 or TRBD2 may supply D (5 bases each). This CDR3 is built from 13 residues. The germline gives CDR1 KGHSH, CDR2 LQKENI. CDR3 nucleotides: TGTGCCGGCTCACTGGGGACGGCGAGTGAGCAGTTCTTC. Its protein is CAGSLGTASEQFF.

The J gene is TRBJ2-4, the V gene TRBV5-4; D might be TRBD1 or TRBD2, each matching 5 bases. The better agreement between TRBJ2-7 and the DNA end casts doubt on the J call. Germline CDR1 SGHNT, CDR2 YYREEE (reference sequence). The CDR3 covers 14 residues. The CDR3 DNA reads TGTGCCAGCAGCTTGGGTGCAGGGCGGGACGAGCAGTACTTC. Protein: CASSLGAGRDEQYF.

The chain joins TRBV27 to TRBJ2-6; D is unclear. This CDR3 has 16 amino acids. V gave up 3 bases and J gave up 1 base, with 10 bases separating them. Germline V gene sequence: CDR1 MNHEY, CDR2 SMNVEV (reference sequence). CDR3 residues: CASSLSGGSGANVLTF. The CDR3 DNA reads as TGTGCCAGCAGTTTGTCTGGCGGATCTGGGGCCAACGTCCTGACTTTC.

The rearrangement uses TRBV10-3 and TRBJ2-1; D possibly corresponds to TRBD2 (5 bases). V was clipped by 2 bases and J by 3 bases, with 11 bases between them. Germline V CDR1 and CDR2: ENHRY, SYGVKD. The CDR3 loop spans 15 amino acids. The CDR3 region is CAISEGPRGYNEQFF. Written as DNA, the CDR3 is TGTGCCATCAGTGAGGGCCCACGGGGCTACAATGAGCAGTTCTTC.

V usage is TRBV25-1 and J usage is TRBJ1-1, with TRBD1 matching 10 bases. The CDR3 spans 15 residues. V was clipped by 3 bases and J by 2 bases; unmatched bases: 3. CDR1 MGHDK and CDR2 SYGVNS come from the germline V gene. CDR3 DNA sequence: TGTGCCAGCAGTGACTGGGACAGGGGAAACACTGAAGCTTTCTTT. Translation gives CASSDWDRGNTEAFF.

The CDR3, as DNA: TGTGCCAGCACGTGGGCATCTCGTCCCTACGAGCAGTACTTC. Protein: CASTWASRPYEQYF. This chain connects TRBV27 to TRBJ2-7; no reliable D call. V shed 7 bases and J shed 2 bases, with 15 bases lying between them. The germline CDR1 and CDR2 sequences are MNHEY and SMNVEV (reference sequence). This CDR3 has 14 residues.

Written as DNA, the CDR3 is TGTGCCAGCAGCCGAAGTGGACAGGAGATCTATGGCTACACCTTC. Translated: CASSRSGQEIYGYTF. The gene calls are TRBV12-3 or TRBV12-4 and TRBJ1-2; 7 bases match TRBD1. The CDR3 is made up of 15 amino acids. V was clipped by 6 bases and J by 4 bases; unmatched bases: 11.

The chain's CDR3 is CASTYNEQFF. For the CDR3, the DNA is TGTGCCAGCACCTACAATGAGCAGTTCTTC. V and J are TRBV2 and TRBJ2-1; D not resolved. V was shortened by 7 bases and J by 2 bases, with 0 bases between the two germline ends. The CDR3 has 10 amino acids. Germline-derived CDR1 and CDR2 are SNHLY and FYNNEI.

V is TRBV4-1 and J is TRBJ1-2, with D tentatively TRBD1 (6 bases). The CDR3 is made up of 17 amino acids. Germline lookup yields CDR1 MGHRA and CDR2 YSYEKL. V lost 3 bases and J 1 base, leaving 18 bases between the germline ends. Here the CDR3 DNA reads TGCGCCAGCAGCCAGGTCTATGGACAGTTGGGTAACTATGGCTACACCTTC. Protein: CASSQVYGQLGNYGYTF.

V usage is TRBV7-8 and J usage is TRBJ2-7; TRBD2 might be the D (6 bases). The V end lost 2 bases, the J end lost 3 bases, and 11 bases lay between the germline ends. The CDR3 consists of 14 residues. The germline V gene encodes CDR1 SGHVS and CDR2 FQNEAQ. The CDR3 sequence: CASSLIWGGYEQYF. The CDR3 coding sequence is TGTGCCAGCAGCTTAATTTGGGGAGGCTACGAGCAGTACTTC. The whole variable domain, remainder taken from reference TRBV7-8 and TRBJ2-7, is GAGVSQSPRYKVAKRGQDVALRCDPISGHVSLFWYQQALGQGPEFLTYFQNEAQLDKSGLPSDRFFAERPEGSVSTLKIQRTQQEDSAVYLCASSLIWGGYEQYFGPGTRLTVT.

This clonotype has just a few counts. The CDR3 here is CASSLVSGKANEQFF. The DNA of the CDR3 is TGTGCCAGCAGCTTAGTTAGCGGAAAGGCCAATGAGCAGTTCTTC. The chain links TRBV7-8 to TRBJ2-1, with D possibly being TRBD2 (6 bases). V lost 1 base to trimming and J lost 6 bases, with 13 bases between them. Per the germline V gene, CDR1 is SGHVS and CDR2 is FQNEAQ. The CDR3 contains 15 residues.

The chain couples TRBV12-3 or TRBV12-4 to TRBJ2-3, with a tentative D call TRBD2 (5 bases). The length of the CDR3 is 15 residues. The V end lost 3 bases, the J end lost 4 bases, and 14 bases lay between the germline ends. For the CDR3, the DNA is TGTGCCAGCAGTTTCTCGGGTAGCGTCGCAGATACGCAGTATTTT. This gives the protein CASSFSGSVADTQYF.

CDR3 nucleotides: TGCAGCCCAGACGGGGGGCGAAAGACCCAGTACTTC. Protein product: CSPDGGRKTQYF. This chain uses TRBV29-1 with TRBJ2-5, with D maybe TRBD2 (7 bases). The germline gives CDR1 SQVTM, CDR2 ANQGSEA. The CDR3 covers 12 residues. V was cut by 8 bases and J by 6 bases, with 16 bases left in between.

Regarding this clonotype: One end of the junction varies from germline; a read error may be responsible. The V call is TRBV11-2, the J call TRBJ1-1; D uncertain. The CDR3 is 15 residues long. The germline CDR1 and CDR2 sequences are SGHAT and FQNNGV. CDR3: CASSLDLLRRTEAFF. CDR3 sequence (DNA): TGTGCCAGTAGCTTAGATCTACTCAGGAGGACTGAAGCTTTCTTT.

This clonotype was counted a few times. This chain joins TRBV9 and TRBJ2-7, with D unresolved. Trimming took 3 bases from V and 0 from J, leaving 13 bases between them. The germline CDR1 and CDR2 sequences are SGDLS and YYNGEE. The CDR3 loop spans 15 amino acids. The CDR3 is CASSGGPTFSYEQYF. CDR3 nucleotides: TGTGCCAGCAGCGGGGGTCCCACCTTCTCCTACGAGCAGTACTTC. Full variable domain (outside the CDR3, taken from reference TRBV9 and TRBJ2-7): DSGVTQTPKHLITATGQRVTLRCSPRSGDLSVYWYQQSLDQGLQFLIQYYNGEERAKGNILERFSAQQFPDLHSELNLSSLELGDSALYFCASSGGPTFSYEQYFGPGTRLTVT.

This clonotype was counted between two and nine times. CDR3 sequence: CASSLGPIYGYTF. DNA for the CDR3: TGTGCCAGCAGCTTAGGACCGATCTATGGCTACACCTTC. V usage is TRBV7-2 and J usage is TRBJ1-2; no reliable D call. Germline lookup yields CDR1 SGHTA and CDR2 FQGNSA. V was pared by 1 base and J by 4 bases, with 7 bases between. The CDR3 runs to 13 residues. Using reference TRBV7-2 and TRBJ1-2 for the parts outside the CDR3, the full variable domain is GAGVSQSPSNKVTEKGKDVELRCDPISGHTALYWYRQSLGQGLEFLIYFQGNSAPDKSGLPSDRFSAERTGGSVSTLTIQRTQQEDSAVYLCASSLGPIYGYTFGSGTRLTVV.

The chain joins TRBV30 to TRBJ2-1; D is unclear. CDR1 GTSNPN and CDR2 SVGIG come from the germline V gene (reference sequence). This CDR3 comprises 13 residues. Trimming took 0 bases from V and 4 from J, leaving 7 bases between them. CDR3 region: CAWSVNSYNEQFF. CDR3 nucleotide sequence: TGTGCCTGGAGTGTTAATTCTTACAATGAGCAGTTCTTC.

The chain uses TRBV10-3 and TRBJ2-5; 13 bases agree with TRBD2. CDR1 is ENHRY and CDR2 is SYGVKD in the germline V gene. CDR3 size: 17 residues. V lost 0 bases, J lost 0 bases, and 1 base stayed unmatched. CDR3 protein: CAISESLAGGNQETQYF. The CDR3 nucleotides read TGTGCCATCAGTGAGTCACTAGCGGGAGGGAACCAAGAGACCCAGTACTTC.

V is TRBV20-1 and J is TRBJ1-4; possible D gene TRBD1, 5 bases. Trimming removed 4 bases at V and 16 bases at J, with 22 bases between. CDR3 length: 13 amino acids. Germline CDR1 is DFQATT and CDR2 is SNEGSKA (reference sequence). The CDR3 region is CSAMRQGSGVQFF. CDR3 nucleotide sequence: TGCAGTGCTATGCGTCAGGGCTCGGGGGTACAGTTTTTT.

This clonotype was found a few times. The chain couples TRBV6-5 to TRBJ2-1; D is undetermined. Germline CDR1 MNHEY, CDR2 SVGAGI. Between the trimmed V and J ends, which lost 6 bases and 8 bases, there was a span of 5 bases. The CDR3 length is 10 residues. The CDR3 reads CASRVHEQFF. CDR3 nucleotide sequence: TGTGCCAGCAGGGTGCATGAGCAGTTCTTC.

V is TRBV4-3 and J is TRBJ2-3; D is undetermined. Germline CDR1 and CDR2: LGHNA and YSLEER. The CDR3 extends over 13 amino acids. Between the trimmed V and J ends, which lost 3 bases and 2 bases, there was a span of 6 bases. DNA of the CDR3: TGCGCCAGCAGCCATCGGCTCACAGATACGCAGTATTTT. It specifies CASSHRLTDTQYF.

V and J are TRBV5-1 and TRBJ1-1; 9 nucleotides line up with TRBD1. Germline assignment: CDR1 SGHRS and CDR2 YFSETQ. The CDR3 is 15 residues long. The V gene end was trimmed by 3 bases and the J gene end by 5 bases; junction bases not matched to a gene: 8. DNA of the CDR3: TGCGCCAGCAGCTCGATGGACAGGGGAGGTACTGAAGCTTTCTTT. Translated, it gives CASSSMDRGGTEAFF.

The chain employs TRBV28 and TRBJ2-7; the D call may be TRBD1 or TRBD2 (6 bases each). The V gene lost 6 bases and the J gene lost 6 bases, with 12 bases spanning the gap. This CDR3 is built from 12 residues. The V gene's germline CDR1 is MDHEN and CDR2 SYDVKM. The CDR3 protein is CASSQGGSEQYF. In DNA, the CDR3 is TGTGCCAGCAGCCAAGGGGGGAGCGAGCAGTACTTC. Drawing the rest from reference TRBV28 and TRBJ2-7, the complete variable domain is DVKVTQSSRYLVKRTGEKVFLECVQDMDHENMFWYRQDPGLGLRLIYFSYDVKMKEKGDIPEGYSVSREKKERFSLILESASTNQTSMYLCASSQGGSEQYFGPGTRLTVT.

This clonotype was seen at least ten times. V usage is TRBV10-3 and J usage is TRBJ2-5; 8 bases are shared with TRBD1. CDR1 ENHRY and CDR2 SYGVKD come from the germline V gene. V trimming: 9 bases; J trimming: 0 bases; junction bases outside the gene matches: 3. CDR3 length: 13 residues. In DNA form, the CDR3 reads TGTGCCATTACACAGGGGGACCAAGAGACCCAGTACTTC. It specifies CAITQGDQETQYF.

The chain recombines TRBV25-1 with TRBJ2-1, with D hard to call. V lost 4 bases, J lost 4 bases, and 14 bases lay in between. CDR1 is MGHDK and CDR2 is SYGVNS in the germline V gene. The CDR3 totals 15 residues. In DNA, the CDR3 is TGTGCCAGCAGTGCGCCATCCGGAAATTACAATGAGCAGTTCTTC. Protein: CASSAPSGNYNEQFF.

This rearrangement joins TRBV5-1 to TRBJ2-3, with unresolved D. Germline CDR1 SGHRS, CDR2 YFSETQ. The V and J ends lost 1 base and 2 bases respectively, with 8 bases between them. There are 14 residues in the CDR3. This chain's CDR3 is CASSLSAYTDTQYF. CDR3 in DNA: TGCGCCAGCAGCTTGAGCGCCTACACAGATACGCAGTATTTT.